A selection of T cell receptor beta chains follows, all from one sample in a study of neurological immune-mediated disorders. MiXCR, run by TCRdb on the 5' RACE reads, gives a single entry per CDR3 protein. The data contain around 97,000 distinct CDR3 sequences, 10% to 13% of them singletons. Material: PBMCs. Receptor source: a female donor with HTLV-1-associated myelopathy (HAM/TSP). Both conserved end residues are part of each CDR3. The D gene is left open where the match is weak. Not all rows give a size; the values are once, few, many and, for expanded clones, a class.

>NA|TRBJ2-7|NA|TRBV5-1
CASSLRSSSTSYEQYF
TGCGCCAGCAGCTTGCGATCCTCCTCGACCTCCTACGAGCAGTACTTC
>TRBD2|TRBJ2-3|NA|TRBV7-2
CASRGTSTVNTQYF
TGTGCCAGCAGGGGGACTAGCACAGTAAATACGCAGTATTTT
>TRBD2|TRBJ2-1|NA|TRBV6-6
CASSFSGRLYNEQFF
TGTGCCAGCAGTTTCAGCGGGAGGCTTTACAATGAGCAGTTCTTC
>NA|TRBJ2-7|many|TRBV6-2/TRBV6-3
CASSEDTTYEQYF
TGTGCCAGCAGTGAGGACACCACCTACGAGCAGTACTTC
>TRBD2|TRBJ2-3|many|TRBV12-3/TRBV12-4
CASSSGLAGTDTQYF
TGTGCCAGCAGTTCGGGACTAGCGGGGACAGATACGCAGTATTTT
>TRBD2|TRBJ2-7|NA|TRBV20-1
CSSRHAGGLYEQYF
TGCAGTTCTAGACACGCGGGGGGACTGTACGAGCAGTACTTC
>NA|TRBJ1-6|many|TRBV9
CASSVEAALGSYNSPLHF
TGTGCCAGCAGCGTAGAAGCAGCTCTGGGCTCCTATAATTCACCCCTCCACTTT
>TRBD2|TRBJ2-7|many|TRBV5-1
CASSERGSPYEQYF
TGCGCCAGCAGCGAGCGGGGTTCACCCTACGAGCAGTACTTC
>NA|TRBJ2-3|NA|TRBV25-1
CASSDRYRDITDTQYF
TGTGCCAGCAGTGATCGTTATAGGGACATCACAGATACGCAGTATTTT
>NA|TRBJ2-2|many|TRBV6-5
CASSIEGNAGELFF
TGTGCCAGCTCCATTGAGGGAAACGCCGGGGAGCTGTTTTTT
>NA|TRBJ1-5|few|TRBV10-3
CAISESIYSFQPQHF
TGTGCCATCAGTGAGTCGATTTACTCATTTCAGCCCCAGCATTTT
>TRBD1|TRBJ1-1|many|TRBV7-8
CASSFRDRGKAFF
TGTGCCAGCAGCTTCCGGGACAGGGGGAAAGCTTTCTTT
>NA|TRBJ2-7|NA|TRBV29-1
CIVEGAGQRDYEQYF
TGCATCGTTGAAGGGGCGGGACAGCGAGACTACGAGCAGTACTTC
>NA|TRBJ2-3|many|TRBV5-6
CASSRQGGTDTQYF
TGTGCCAGCAGCCGGCAGGGCGGCACAGATACGCAGTATTTT
>TRBD1|TRBJ2-3|many|TRBV2
CASSGTGITNTQYF
TGTGCCAGCAGCGGGACAGGGATTACAAATACGCAGTATTTT
>TRBD1|TRBJ2-3|NA|TRBV7-2
CASSLNRGPGDTQYF
TGTGCCAGCAGCCTCAACAGGGGGCCGGGAGATACGCAGTATTTT
>NA|TRBJ2-6|many|TRBV4-1
CASSYPAQGGGGANVLTF
TGCGCCAGCAGCTACCCCGCCCAGGGAGGGGGTGGGGCCAACGTCCTGACTTTC
>NA|TRBJ2-7|many|TRBV7-6
CASSLNGAGQSYEQYF
TGTGCCAGCAGCCTCAATGGTGCGGGGCAATCCTACGAGCAGTACTTC
>TRBD1|TRBJ1-5|many|TRBV6-5
CASQDRANQPQHF
TGTGCCAGCCAGGACAGGGCCAATCAGCCCCAGCATTTT
>NA|TRBJ2-2|many|TRBV5-1
CASSLSTVNTGELFF
TGCGCCAGCAGCTTGTCAACAGTGAACACCGGGGAGCTGTTTTTT
>NA|TRBJ1-4|many|TRBV7-8
CASRRLATNEKLFF
TGTGCCAGCCGCCGACTTGCAACTAATGAAAAACTGTTTTTT
>TRBD1|TRBJ2-2|NA|TRBV4-3
CASSQFSPSWTGWSGELFF
TGCGCCAGCAGCCAATTCTCTCCGTCCTGGACAGGGTGGTCCGGGGAGCTGTTTTTT
>NA|TRBJ2-5|many|TRBV4-2
CASSHTRGGIQETQYF
TGTGCCAGCAGCCACACAAGAGGGGGAATCCAAGAGACCCAGTACTTC
>TRBD1|TRBJ1-5|many|TRBV20-1
CSAVRQGGSNQPQHF
TGCAGTGCTGTCAGACAGGGGGGGTCCAATCAGCCCCAGCATTTT
>TRBD1|TRBJ2-1|many|TRBV9
CASSAGTGPNEQFF
TGTGCCAGCAGCGCCGGGACAGGGCCCAATGAGCAGTTCTTC
>NA|TRBJ2-1|few|TRBV5-1
CASSPQPTGSSYNEQFF
TGCGCCAGCAGCCCCCAACCCACAGGGAGCTCCTACAATGAGCAGTTCTTC
>NA|TRBJ2-7|many|TRBV20-1
CSARGVGPWAYEQYF
TGCAGTGCTAGAGGTGTGGGACCTTGGGCCTACGAGCAGTACTTC
>TRBD2|TRBJ2-3|many|TRBV28
CASSKLAGGPDTQYF
TGTGCCAGCAGCAAACTAGCGGGGGGGCCTGATACGCAGTATTTT
>NA|TRBJ2-7|NA|TRBV18
CVSSPVQYEQYF
TGTGTCAGCTCACCGGTCCAGTACGAGCAGTACTTC
>NA|TRBJ1-1|many|TRBV20-1
CSARGLGVSAEAFF
TGCAGTGCTAGAGGCCTTGGGGTTTCAGCTGAAGCTTTCTTT
>TRBD1|TRBJ1-5|few|TRBV5-1
CASSLGTGTGDQPQHF
TGCGCCAGCAGCTTGGGAACCGGGACAGGGGACCAGCCCCAGCATTTT
>NA|TRBJ2-5|many|TRBV28
CASSLGTTWETQYF
TGTGCCAGCAGTTTAGGCACAACGTGGGAGACCCAGTACTTC
>TRBD2|TRBJ2-5|many|TRBV7-2
CASVGGLAGQETQYF
TGTGCCAGCGTAGGAGGACTAGCGGGCCAAGAGACCCAGTACTTC
>NA|TRBJ2-3|many|TRBV19
CASSPSGTDTQYF
TGTGCCAGTAGTCCTTCCGGCACAGATACGCAGTATTTT
>NA|TRBJ2-7|NA|TRBV25-1
CASRDSGGPYEQYF
TGTGCCAGCAGAGACAGTGGAGGTCCCTACGAGCAGTACTTC
>TRBD1|TRBJ1-5|many|TRBV5-6
CASSAGETGGIPGNQPQHF
TGTGCCAGCAGCGCTGGGGAGACAGGGGGCATACCGGGCAATCAGCCCCAGCATTTT
>TRBD1|TRBJ2-7|many|TRBV7-7
CASSSWGDRGNEQYF
TGTGCCAGCAGCTCCTGGGGGGACAGGGGAAACGAGCAGTACTTC
>TRBD1|TRBJ2-3|few|TRBV20-1
CSLLDRGTDTQYF
TGCAGCCTGCTGGACAGGGGGACAGATACGCAGTATTTT
>TRBD1|TRBJ2-7|many|TRBV10-3
CAISESDRGKEYF
TGTGCCATCAGTGAGTCGGACAGGGGCAAAGAGTACTTC
>NA|TRBJ2-1|many|TRBV30
CAWRTQGGLDEQFF
TGTGCCTGGAGAACCCAGGGGGGGCTTGATGAGCAGTTCTTC
>TRBD1|TRBJ2-6|many|TRBV12-3/TRBV12-4
CASSLTGGATANVLTF
TGTGCCAGCAGTTTAACAGGGGGCGCGACAGCCAACGTCCTGACTTTC
>TRBD1|TRBJ2-3|many|TRBV6-1
CASTRDRGTDTQYF
TGTGCCAGCACTCGGGACAGGGGCACAGATACGCAGTATTTT
>NA|TRBJ1-5|many|TRBV2
CASGLLSSQPQHF
TGTGCCAGCGGCCTCCTGTCTTCCCAGCCCCAGCATTTT
>NA|TRBJ2-1|NA|TRBV27
CASRGGPYNEQFF
TGTGCCAGCCGAGGGGGGCCGTACAATGAGCAGTTCTTC